This T cell receptor (beta chain) derives from a study of blood T cell repertoires in COVID-19. Seattle cases were enrolled at active infection and followed longitudinally. With 5 bases clipped from V and 6 bases from J, the junction kept 9 bases outside the gene matches. In germline, CDR1 is LNHDA, CDR2 SQIVND (reference sequence). The CDR3 sequence is 14 residues long. In the study's own analysis: Researchers report that nucleated cell counts were estimated from reference gene primer amplification. Profiling relied on immunoSEQ multiplex PCR, and the TCRdb table lists in-frame clones only, not all of them. Clone size and the V and J calls come from that table; the DNA yielded D and trimming. The sample gives roughly 180,000 clones, approximately 78% of which show up once; 12% is in the top ten.

The sequenced sample was peripheral blood. The J gene is TRBJ1-2, the V gene TRBV19, with 7 positions matching TRBD1. The sequence was collected from a woman aged 80 or over with COVID-19, enrolled during active disease. CDR3 DNA: TGTGCCAGTAGTGTCCGGGACAGAATTCATGGCTACACCTTC. Translating it yields CASSVRDRIHGYTF.